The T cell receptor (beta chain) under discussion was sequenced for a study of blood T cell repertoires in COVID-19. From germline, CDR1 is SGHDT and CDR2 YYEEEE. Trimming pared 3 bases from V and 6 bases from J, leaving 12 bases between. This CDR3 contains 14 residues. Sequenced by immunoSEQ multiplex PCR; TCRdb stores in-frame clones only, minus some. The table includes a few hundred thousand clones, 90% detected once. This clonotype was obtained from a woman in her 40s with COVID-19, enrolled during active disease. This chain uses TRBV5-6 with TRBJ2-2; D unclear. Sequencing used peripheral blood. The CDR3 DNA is TGTGCCAGCAGCTCCCCGTCAGAGGCCGGGGAGCTGTTTTTT. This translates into CASSSPSEAGELFF.